These 13 T cell receptor beta chains were all obtained from the same sample, sequenced in a study of blood T cell repertoires in COVID-19. The data were produced by immunoSEQ multiplex PCR, yet TCRdb's version contains in-frame clones alone and is incomplete. The sample lists around 100,000 clones, roughly 92% occurring once. The material sequenced was peripheral blood. Receptors originate from a man aged 50-60 years with active COVID-19.

The chain employs TRBV6-5 and TRBJ2-7, with TRBD2 matching 10 bases. Germline CDR1 MNHEY, CDR2 SVGAGI. CDR3 length: 15 residues. J was trimmed by 4 bases and V by 6 bases; bases with no gene match: 9. In DNA form, the CDR3 reads TGTGCCAGCAGCCGGAGCGGGAGGGCCAATTACGAGCAGTACTTC. This encodes CASSRSGRANYEQYF.

The chain couples TRBV10-3 to TRBJ2-1; the match to TRBD2 covers 10 bases. V shed 10 bases, J shed 7 bases, and the junction held 10 bases outside the gene matches. The germline gives CDR1 ENHRY, CDR2 SYGVKD. CDR3 size: 14 residues. CDR3 residues: CATLPAGGRNEQFF. The CDR3 bases are TGTGCCACCCTGCCAGCGGGAGGGCGGAATGAGCAGTTCTTC.

In DNA form, the CDR3 reads TGTGCCAGCAAACGACAGAGCCAAGAGACCCAGTACTTC. Its translation: CASKRQSQETQYF. The chain joins TRBV27 to TRBJ2-5, with D maybe TRBD1 (5 bases). V lost 7 bases, J lost 1 base, and 10 bases lay in between. This CDR3 has 13 residues. Germline CDR1 is MNHEY and CDR2 is SMNVEV (reference sequence).

This clone has just one count. This chain uses TRBV29-1 with TRBJ2-7; a possible D gene is TRBD2 (5 bases). Trimming took off 5 bases at V and 7 bases at J, with 18 bases between the two ends. The CDR3 has 13 residues. CDR1 is SQVTM, CDR2 ANQGSEA, per germline. Here the CDR3 reads CSVLVGGLGEQYF. The CDR3 DNA sequence: TGCAGCGTTCTAGTCGGCGGGCTGGGGGAGCAGTACTTC.

This rearrangement joins TRBV7-9 to TRBJ2-1, with a weak D call TRBD2 (5 bases). The CDR3 runs to 15 residues. V lost 1 base to trimming and J lost 7 bases, with 14 bases between them. Germline lookup yields CDR1 SEHNR and CDR2 FQNEAQ (reference sequence). The CDR3 nucleotides are TGTGCCAGCAGCTTAGAAACAGATCGAGGGAATGAGCAGTTCTTC. Translated: CASSLETDRGNEQFF. The variable domain in full, completed from reference TRBV7-9 and TRBJ2-1, reads DTGVSQNPRHKITKRGQNVTFRCDPISEHNRLYWYRQTLGQGPEFLTYFQNEAQLEKSRLLSDRFSAERPKGSFSTLEIQRTEQGDSAMYLCASSLETDRGNEQFFGPGTRLTVL.

This chain connects TRBV5-1 to TRBJ1-3; TRBD1 might be the D (5 bases). This CDR3 is built from 15 residues. Trimming shortened V by 2 bases and J by 0 bases, and 9 bases separated the two germline ends. Germline V gene sequence: CDR1 SGHRS, CDR2 YFSETQ. CDR3 DNA: TGCGCCAGCAGCTTATGGGGCCTCTCTGGAAACACCATATATTTT. Protein sequence: CASSLWGLSGNTIYF.

The chain uses TRBV5-1 and TRBJ2-7; 8 positions match TRBD1. Per germline, CDR1 SGHRS and CDR2 YFSETQ. The CDR3 consists of 14 residues. V trimming: 0 bases; J trimming: 6 bases; junction bases outside the gene matches: 5. This CDR3 is CASSLAVTGGEQYF. In nucleotides, the CDR3 is TGCGCCAGCAGCTTGGCCGTCACAGGGGGCGAGCAGTACTTC.

The rearrangement uses TRBV6-5 and TRBJ2-7; 7 bases agree with TRBD1. This CDR3 comprises 15 residues. V shed 4 bases, J shed 3 bases, and the junction held 9 bases outside the gene matches. Germline V gives CDR1 MNHEY, CDR2 SVGAGI. CDR3 DNA: TGTGCCAGCAGTTCCGGGACAGTCCCGTTCTACGAGCAGTACTTC. Amino acid sequence: CASSSGTVPFYEQYF.

The rearrangement uses TRBV5-1 and TRBJ2-5; 9 nucleotides match TRBD2. Trimming took 0 bases from V and 9 from J; bases not matched to a gene: 9. The CDR3 totals 15 residues. Germline V lookup: CDR1 SGHRS, CDR2 YFSETQ. Here the CDR3 DNA reads TGCGCCAGCAGCTTGGCTGGAAGCGGGAGGAGGGCCCAGTACTTC. Protein sequence: CASSLAGSGRRAQYF.

The chain employs TRBV7-9 and TRBJ2-6; D is perhaps TRBD1 (6 bases). The CDR3 is made up of 18 amino acids. The germline V and J ends were trimmed by 4 bases and 0 bases, with 16 bases remaining between them. Looked up from germline, CDR1 is SEHNR and CDR2 is FQNEAQ (reference sequence). CDR3 bases: TGTGCCAGCAGCTCTGGACAGACCCGGTACTCTGGGGCCAACGTCCTGACTTTC. Translating it yields CASSSGQTRYSGANVLTF.

The rearrangement joins TRBV7-9 to TRBJ2-5; 10 bases agree with TRBD1. Germline trimming cut 5 bases from V and 2 bases from J; bases unmatched to any gene: 5. Per germline, CDR1 SEHNR and CDR2 FQNEAQ (reference sequence). CDR3 length: 15 amino acids. CDR3 sequence reads: CASSPWTGGQETQYF. The CDR3 nucleotides read TGTGCCAGCAGCCCCTGGACAGGGGGACAAGAGACCCAGTACTTC.

This clone was observed a handful of times. The chain recombines TRBV7-9 with TRBJ1-6, with 9 bases identical to TRBD1. V was clipped by 5 bases and J by 10 bases; unmatched bases: 6. CDR3 size: 14 residues. CDR1 is SEHNR and CDR2 is FQNEAQ in the germline V gene (reference sequence). CDR3 nucleotide sequence: TGTGCCAGCAGCGAGGGACAGGGAAAGTCACCCCTCCACTTT. This codes for CASSEGQGKSPLHF.

This chain's CDR3 is CASWTGAQANYGYTF. CDR3 nucleotide sequence: TGTGCCAGCTGGACAGGGGCCCAAGCTAACTATGGCTACACCTTC. V is TRBV3-1 (or the pseudogene TRBV3-2) and J is TRBJ1-2, with TRBD1 matching over 9 bases. CDR3 length: 15 residues. Germline-derived CDR1 and CDR2 are LGHDT and YNNKEL (reference sequence). J lost 0 bases, V lost 8 bases, and 7 bases had no gene match.